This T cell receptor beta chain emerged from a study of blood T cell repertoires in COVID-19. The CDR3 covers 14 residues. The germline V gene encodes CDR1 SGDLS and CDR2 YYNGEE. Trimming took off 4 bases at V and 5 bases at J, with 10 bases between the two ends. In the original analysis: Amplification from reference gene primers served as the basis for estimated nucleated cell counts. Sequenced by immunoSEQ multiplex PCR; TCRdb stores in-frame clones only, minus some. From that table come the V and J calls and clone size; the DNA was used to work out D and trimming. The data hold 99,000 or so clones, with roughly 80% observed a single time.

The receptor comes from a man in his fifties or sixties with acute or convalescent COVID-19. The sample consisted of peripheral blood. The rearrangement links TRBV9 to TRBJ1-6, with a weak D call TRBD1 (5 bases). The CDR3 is CASSPRQNNSPLHF. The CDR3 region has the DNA TGTGCCAGCAGCCCTCGACAGAATAATTCACCCCTCCACTTT.